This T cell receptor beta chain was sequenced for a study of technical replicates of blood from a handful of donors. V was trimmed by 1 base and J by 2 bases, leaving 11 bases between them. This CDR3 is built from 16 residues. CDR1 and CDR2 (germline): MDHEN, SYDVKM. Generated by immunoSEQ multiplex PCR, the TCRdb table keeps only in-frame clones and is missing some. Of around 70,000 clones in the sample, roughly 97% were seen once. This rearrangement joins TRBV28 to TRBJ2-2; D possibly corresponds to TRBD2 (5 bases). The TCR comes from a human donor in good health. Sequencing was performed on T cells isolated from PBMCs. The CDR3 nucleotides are TGTGCCAGCAGTTTATATTCAAGCGGAAACACCGGGGAGCTGTTTTTT. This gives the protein CASSLYSSGNTGELFF. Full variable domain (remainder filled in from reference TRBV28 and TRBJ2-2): DVKVTQSSRYLVKRTGEKVFLECVQDMDHENMFWYRQDPGLGLRLIYFSYDVKMKEKGDIPEGYSVSREKKERFSLILESASTNQTSMYLCASSLYSSGNTGELFFGEGSRLTVL.